The 5 T cell receptor beta chains in this list originate from one sample, sequenced in a study of identical twins. TCRdb reanalysed the 5' RACE reads using MiXCR and keeps one entry per CDR3 protein. The sample holds around 550,000 distinct CDR3 sequences, 12% to 15% seen once. The sample also formed part of further work on yellow fever vaccine responses in identical twins.

Input material: CD4+ T cells sorted from blood. The receptors shown here come from a woman younger than 35 in good health.

This clonotype has just a few counts. The V call is TRBV12-3 or TRBV12-4, the J call TRBJ1-6; D call uncertain. The CDR3 spans 13 residues. Trimming took off 6 bases at V and 7 bases at J, with 10 bases between the two ends. The CDR3 loop is CASSRNSNSPLHF. DNA for the CDR3: TGTGCCAGCAGCCGAAACTCAAATTCACCCCTCCACTTT.

This chain uses TRBV20-1 with TRBJ2-1; possibly TRBD2 for D (5 bases). The CDR3 loop spans 15 amino acids. V was pared by 6 bases and J by 0 bases, with 15 bases between. Germline V gives CDR1 DFQATT, CDR2 SNEGSKA (reference sequence). CDR3 nucleotides: TGCAGTGCCCCCAGAGCGGAGAGCTCCTACAATGAGCAGTTCTTC. Its protein is CSAPRAESSYNEQFF.

In this sample, this clonotype turned up a few times. The V call is TRBV7-9, the J call TRBJ2-5, with 8 bases fitting TRBD2. There are 15 residues in the CDR3. V shed 5 bases and J 6 bases; nucleotides not matched to a gene: 11. Germline CDR1 SEHNR, CDR2 FQNEAQ (reference sequence). CDR3 coding DNA: TGTGCCAGCAGCGCCGGGACTAGTGCTCGGAAGACCCAGTACTTC. Translating it yields CASSAGTSARKTQYF.

This clonotype was detected ten times or more. The chain links TRBV28 to TRBJ2-5; 7 bases agree with TRBD1. V trimming: 6 bases; J trimming: 4 bases; junction bases outside the gene matches: 11. The V gene's germline CDR1 is MDHEN and CDR2 SYDVKM. This CDR3 is 15 amino acids long. CDR3 residues: CASSERKQGRETQYF. As DNA, the CDR3 is TGTGCCAGCAGCGAACGAAAACAGGGGCGAGAGACCCAGTACTTC.

This clonotype occurred a few times. The J gene is TRBJ2-7, the V gene TRBV27, with 10 bases fitting TRBD2. The ends lost 5 bases at V and 6 bases at J; junction bases unmatched: 16. CDR3 length equals 17 residues. Germline CDR1 reads MNHEY; CDR2 reads SMNVEV (reference sequence). The CDR3 bases are TGTGCCAGCAGTCCACTATCACTAGCGGGAACCCCAGTCGAGCAGTACTTC. This translates into CASSPLSLAGTPVEQYF.